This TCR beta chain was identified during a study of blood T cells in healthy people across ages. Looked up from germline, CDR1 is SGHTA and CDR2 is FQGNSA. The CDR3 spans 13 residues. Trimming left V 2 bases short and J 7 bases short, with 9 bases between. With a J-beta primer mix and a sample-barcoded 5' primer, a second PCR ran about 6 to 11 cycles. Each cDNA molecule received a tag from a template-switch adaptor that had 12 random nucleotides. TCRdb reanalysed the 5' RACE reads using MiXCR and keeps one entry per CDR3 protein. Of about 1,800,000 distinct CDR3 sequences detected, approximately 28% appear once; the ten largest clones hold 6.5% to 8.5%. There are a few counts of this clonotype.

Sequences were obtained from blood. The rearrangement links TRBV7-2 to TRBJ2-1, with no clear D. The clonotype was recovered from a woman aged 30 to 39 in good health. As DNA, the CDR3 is TGTGCCAGCAGCTTACGGGCCCTGAATGAGCAGTTCTTC. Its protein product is CASSLRALNEQFF. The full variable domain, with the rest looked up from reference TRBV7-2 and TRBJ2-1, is GAGVSQSPSNKVTEKGKDVELRCDPISGHTALYWYRQSLGQGLEFLIYFQGNSAPDKSGLPSDRFSAERTGGSVSTLTIQRTQQEDSAVYLCASSLRALNEQFFGPGTRLTVL.